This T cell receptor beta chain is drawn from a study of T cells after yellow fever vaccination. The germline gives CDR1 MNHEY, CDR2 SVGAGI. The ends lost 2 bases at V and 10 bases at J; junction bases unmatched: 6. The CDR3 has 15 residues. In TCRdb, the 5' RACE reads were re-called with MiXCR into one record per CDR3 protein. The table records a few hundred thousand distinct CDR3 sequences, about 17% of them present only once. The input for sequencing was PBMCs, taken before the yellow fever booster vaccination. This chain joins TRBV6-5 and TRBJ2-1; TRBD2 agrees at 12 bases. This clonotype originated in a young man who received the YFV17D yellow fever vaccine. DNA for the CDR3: TGTGCCAGCAGTTACGCCGACCTAGCGGGGGGGGAGCAGTTCTTC. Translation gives CASSYADLAGGEQFF.